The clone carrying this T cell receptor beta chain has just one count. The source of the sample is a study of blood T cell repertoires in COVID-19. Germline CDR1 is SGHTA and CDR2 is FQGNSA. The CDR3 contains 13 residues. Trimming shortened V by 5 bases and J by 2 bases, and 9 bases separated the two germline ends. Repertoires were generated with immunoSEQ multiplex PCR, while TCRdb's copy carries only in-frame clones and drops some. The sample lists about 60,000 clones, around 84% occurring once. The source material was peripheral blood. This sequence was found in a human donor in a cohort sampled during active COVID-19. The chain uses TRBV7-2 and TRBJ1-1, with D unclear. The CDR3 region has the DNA TGTGCCAGCAGCGTCTGGCAAAACACTGAAGCTTTCTTT. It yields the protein CASSVWQNTEAFF.